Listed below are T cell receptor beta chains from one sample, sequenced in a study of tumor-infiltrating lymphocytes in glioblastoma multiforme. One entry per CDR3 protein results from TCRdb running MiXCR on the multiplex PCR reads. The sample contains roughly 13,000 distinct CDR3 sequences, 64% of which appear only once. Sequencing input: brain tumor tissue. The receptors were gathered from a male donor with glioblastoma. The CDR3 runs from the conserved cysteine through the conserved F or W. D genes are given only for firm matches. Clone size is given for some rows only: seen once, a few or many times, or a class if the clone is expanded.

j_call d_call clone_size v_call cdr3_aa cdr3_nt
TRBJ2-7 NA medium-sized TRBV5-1 CASSVGTRAYEQYF TGCGCCAGCAGCGTCGGGACAAGGGCCTACGAGCAGTACTTC
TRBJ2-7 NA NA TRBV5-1 CASRFAVDPYEQYF TGCGCCAGCAGATTCGCAGTGGACCCCTACGAGCAATACTTC
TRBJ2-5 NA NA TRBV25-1 CASRGTGERASEETQYF TGTGCCAGCAGGGGTACTGGCGAGAGGGCCTCTGAGGAGACCCAGTACTTC
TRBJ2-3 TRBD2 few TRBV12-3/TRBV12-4 CASVLPGLALFTDMQYF TGTGCCAGCGTGTTACCGGGACTAGCTCTCTTCACAGATATGCAGTATTTT
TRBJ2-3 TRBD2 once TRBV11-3 CASSLPRLATNTDTQYF TGTGCCAGCAGCTTACCCCGACTAGCGACTAACACAGATACGCAGTATTTT
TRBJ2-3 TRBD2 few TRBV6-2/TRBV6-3 CASSYTTSGAYTDTQHF TGTGCCAGCAGTTACACGACTAGCGGGGCATACACAGATACGCAACATTTT
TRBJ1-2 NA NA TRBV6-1 CASTELPQHNFYGYTF TGTGCCAGCACCGAACTCCCCCAACATAATTTCTATGGCTACACCTTC
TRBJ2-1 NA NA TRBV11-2 CASSRNRGKVNNEQFF TGTGCCAGCAGTCGCAATAGGGGGAAGGTCAACAATGAGCAGTTCTTC
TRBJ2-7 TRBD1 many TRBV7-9 CAITTGTGEYEQYF TGTGCCATTACAACCGGGACAGGGGAATACGAGCAGTACTTC
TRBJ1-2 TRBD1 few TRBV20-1 CSAGQGDYGYTF TGCAGTGCTGGACAGGGCGACTATGGCTACACCTTC
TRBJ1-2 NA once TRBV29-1 CSLEDPSGGYTF TGCAGCCTTGAGGATCCCTCGGGAGGCTACACATTC
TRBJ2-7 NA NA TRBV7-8 CASSLANSYEQYF TGTGCCAGCAGCTTAGCCAACTCCTACGAGCAGTACTTC
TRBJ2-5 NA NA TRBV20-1 CSANGPAGETQYF TGCAGTGCTAACGGACCAGCAGGGGAGACCCAGTACTTC
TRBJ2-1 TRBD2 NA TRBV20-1 CSARTSGGYNEQFF TGCAGTGCTCGGACTAGCGGGGGGTACAATGAGCAGTTCTTC
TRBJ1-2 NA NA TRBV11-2 CASSQGDWIGYTF TGTGCCAGCAGCCAAGGGGATTGGATTGGCTACACCTTC
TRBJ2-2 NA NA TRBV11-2 CASSSITGAGGELSF TGTGCCAGCAGCTCGATAACGGGAGCAGGCGGGGAGCTGTCTTTT
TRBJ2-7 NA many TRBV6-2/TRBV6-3 CASSLETFYELYF TGTGCCAGCAGTTTAGAGACCTTCTACGAGCTGTACTTC
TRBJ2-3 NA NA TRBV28 CARSLGSDTQYF TGTGCCAGGAGCTTAGGGTCAGATACGCAGTATTTT
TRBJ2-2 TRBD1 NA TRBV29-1 CSGTGTAANTGQLFF TGCAGCGGGACAGGGACCGCCGCGAATACCGGGCAGTTGTTTTTT
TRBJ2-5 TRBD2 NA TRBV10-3 CAISEGSLAGGPGTQYF TGTGCCATCAGTGAAGGCTCCCTAGCGGGAGGGCCAGGGACCCAGTACTTT
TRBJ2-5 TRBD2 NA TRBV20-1 CSAGLAGVLETQYF TGCAGCGCTGGACTAGCGGGAGTTTTGGAGACCCAGTACTTC
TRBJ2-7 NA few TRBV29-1 CGALDSSCEQYF TGCGGCGCGCTCGACAGCTCCTGCGAGCAGTACTTC
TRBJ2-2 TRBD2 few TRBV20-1 CSARVKQRGNTGELFF TGCAGTGCTAGAGTTAAACAGCGGGGGAACACCGGGGAGCTGTTTTTT
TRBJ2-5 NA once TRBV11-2 CASRTWLVGHTQYF TGTGCCAGCAGAACGTGGCTAGTGGGACATACCCAGTACTTC
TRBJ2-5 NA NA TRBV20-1 CSARPGAETQYF TGCAGTGCTAGACCTGGAGCTGAGACCCAGTACTTC
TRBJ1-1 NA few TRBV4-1 CASSPIQVGDTEAFF TGCGCCAGCAGCCCGATACAGGTAGGGGACACTGAAGCTTTCTTT
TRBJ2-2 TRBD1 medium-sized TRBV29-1 CSVVGTGMPGELFF TGCAGCGTTGTAGGGACAGGGATGCCCGGGGAGCTGTTTTTT
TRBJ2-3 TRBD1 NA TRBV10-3 CAISDRTGSTDTQYF TGTGCCATCAGTGATAGGACAGGGAGCACAGATACGCAGTATTTT
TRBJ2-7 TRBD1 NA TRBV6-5 CASRGQTDHDQYF TGTGCCAGCCGGGGACAGACCGACCACGATCAGTACTTC
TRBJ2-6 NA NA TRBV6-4 CASSEGTRSGANVLTF TGTGCCAGCAGTGAGGGGACTCGCTCTGGGGCCAACGTCCTGACTTTC
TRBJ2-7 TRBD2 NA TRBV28 CPSRLAGLSYEQYF TGTCCCAGCAGACTAGCGGGCCTCTCCTACGAGCAGTACTTC
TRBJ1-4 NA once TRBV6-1 CASSARGEVEKLFF TGTGCCAGCAGTGCCCGGGGCGAGGTCGAAAAACTGTTTTTT